This T cell receptor beta chain was identified during a study of human T cells and chemical hapten exposure. This clonotype was observed at least ten times. Time point given: patch test 2, 6 weeks after DPC sensitization. Treatment denoted: therapeutic diphenylcyclopropenone sensitization with weekly scalp DPC. The germline CDR1 and CDR2 sequences are ENHRY and SYGVKD. This CDR3 is built from 14 residues. Trimming left V 3 bases short and J 3 bases short, with 9 bases between. TCRdb analysed the RACE reads with MiXCR anew, one entry per CDR3 protein. The sample holds over 100,000 distinct CDR3 sequences, less than 10% seen once.

The J gene is TRBJ1-3, the V gene TRBV10-3, with D maybe TRBD1 (5 bases). This receptor was taken from a woman in her thirties or forties with alopecia areata. Some clones in this sample may be carry-over from other donors' samples. The sequences come from whole blood, collected in connection with sensitization to the hapten diphenylcyclopropenone (DPC). CDR3 in DNA: TGTGCCATCAGTGACGGGGGAGGTGGAAACACCATATATTTT. As protein: CAISDGGGGNTIYF.